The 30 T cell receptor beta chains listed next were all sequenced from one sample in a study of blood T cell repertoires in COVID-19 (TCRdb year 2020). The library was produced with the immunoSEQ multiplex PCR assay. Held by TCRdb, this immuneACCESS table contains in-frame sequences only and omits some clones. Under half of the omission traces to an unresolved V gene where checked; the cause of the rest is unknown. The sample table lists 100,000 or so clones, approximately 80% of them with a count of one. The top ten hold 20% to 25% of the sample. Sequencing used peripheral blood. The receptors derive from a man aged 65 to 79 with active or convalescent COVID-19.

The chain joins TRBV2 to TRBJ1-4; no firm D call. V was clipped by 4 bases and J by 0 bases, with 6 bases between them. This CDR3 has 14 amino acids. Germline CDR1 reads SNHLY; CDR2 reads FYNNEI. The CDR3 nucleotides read TGTGCCAGCAGTGTCCGGGCAACTAATGAAAAACTGTTTTTT. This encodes CASSVRATNEKLFF.

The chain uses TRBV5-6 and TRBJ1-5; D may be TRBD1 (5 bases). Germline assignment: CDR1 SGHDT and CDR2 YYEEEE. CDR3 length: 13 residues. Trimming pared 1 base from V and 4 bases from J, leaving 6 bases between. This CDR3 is CASSLPGNQPQHF. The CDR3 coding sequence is TGTGCCAGCAGCTTGCCAGGGAATCAGCCCCAGCATTTT.

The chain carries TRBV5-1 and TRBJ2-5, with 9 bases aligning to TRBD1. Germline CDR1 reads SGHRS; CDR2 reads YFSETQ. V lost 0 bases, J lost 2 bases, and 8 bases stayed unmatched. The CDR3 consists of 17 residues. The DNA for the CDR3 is TGCGCCAGCAGCTTGGTGGTACAGGGGGCGCGACAAGAGACCCAGTACTTC. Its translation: CASSLVVQGARQETQYF.

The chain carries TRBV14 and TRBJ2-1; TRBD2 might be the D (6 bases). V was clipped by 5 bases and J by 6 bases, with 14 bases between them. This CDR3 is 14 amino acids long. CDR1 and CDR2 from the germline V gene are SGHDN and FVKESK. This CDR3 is CASSLHRDSNEQFF. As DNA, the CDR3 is TGTGCCAGCAGCTTGCACCGGGACTCCAATGAGCAGTTCTTC.

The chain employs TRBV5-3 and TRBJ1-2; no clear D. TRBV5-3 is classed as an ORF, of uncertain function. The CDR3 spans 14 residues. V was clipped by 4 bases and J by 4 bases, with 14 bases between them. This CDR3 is CARSSPGKIYGYTF. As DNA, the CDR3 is TGTGCCAGAAGCAGCCCAGGAAAGATCTATGGCTACACCTTC.

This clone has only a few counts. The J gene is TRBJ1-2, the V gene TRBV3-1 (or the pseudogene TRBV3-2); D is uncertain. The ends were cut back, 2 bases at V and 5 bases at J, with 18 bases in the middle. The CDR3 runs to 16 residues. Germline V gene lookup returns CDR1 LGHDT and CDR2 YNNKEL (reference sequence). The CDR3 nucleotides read TGTGCCAGCAGCCAATCCCCGAGAGGGCCTCCTTATGGCTACACCTTC. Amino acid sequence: CASSQSPRGPPYGYTF.

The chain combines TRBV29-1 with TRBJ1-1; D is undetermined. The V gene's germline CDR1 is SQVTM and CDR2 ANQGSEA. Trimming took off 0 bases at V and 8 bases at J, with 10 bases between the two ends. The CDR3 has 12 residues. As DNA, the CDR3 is TGCAGCGTTGAAGAGGGAGGTGTCGAAGCTTTCTTT. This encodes CSVEEGGVEAFF. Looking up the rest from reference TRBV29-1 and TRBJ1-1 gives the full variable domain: SAVISQKPSRDICQRGTSLTIQCQVDSQVTMMFWYRQQPGQSLTLIATANQGSEATYESGFVIDKFPISRPNLTFSTLTVSNMSPEDSSIYLCSVEEGGVEAFFGQGTRLTVV.

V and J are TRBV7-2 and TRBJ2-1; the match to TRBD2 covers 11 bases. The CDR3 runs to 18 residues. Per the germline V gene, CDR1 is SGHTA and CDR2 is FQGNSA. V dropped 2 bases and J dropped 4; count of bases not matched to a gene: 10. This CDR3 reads CASSLSTSGVGPYNEQFF. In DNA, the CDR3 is TGTGCCAGCAGCTTATCGACTAGCGGGGTAGGCCCTTACAATGAGCAGTTCTTC.

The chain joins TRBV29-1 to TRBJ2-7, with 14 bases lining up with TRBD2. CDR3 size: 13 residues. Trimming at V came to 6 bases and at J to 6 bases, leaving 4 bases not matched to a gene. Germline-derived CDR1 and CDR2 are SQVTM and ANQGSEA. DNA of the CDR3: TGCAGCGTGACTAGCGGGGGGGCCCTCGAGCAGTACTTC. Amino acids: CSVTSGGALEQYF.

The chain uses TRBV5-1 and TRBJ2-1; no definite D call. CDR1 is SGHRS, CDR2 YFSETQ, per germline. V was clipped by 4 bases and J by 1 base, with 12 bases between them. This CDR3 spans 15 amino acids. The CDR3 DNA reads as TGCGCCAGCAGCGCCAATTTCGGTTCCTACAATGAGCAGTTCTTC. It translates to CASSANFGSYNEQFF.

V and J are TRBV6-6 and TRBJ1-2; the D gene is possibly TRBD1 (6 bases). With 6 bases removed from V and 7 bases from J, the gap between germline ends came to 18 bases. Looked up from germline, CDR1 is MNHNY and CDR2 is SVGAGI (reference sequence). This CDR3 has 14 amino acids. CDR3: CASRETGSLGGYTF. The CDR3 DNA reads TGTGCCAGCAGAGAAACAGGGTCTTTGGGTGGCTACACCTTC.

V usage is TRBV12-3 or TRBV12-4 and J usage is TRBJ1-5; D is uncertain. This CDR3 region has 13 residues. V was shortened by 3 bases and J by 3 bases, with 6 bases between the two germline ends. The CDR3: CASSFSSNQPQHF. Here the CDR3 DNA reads TGTGCCAGCAGTTTTAGTTCCAATCAGCCCCAGCATTTT.

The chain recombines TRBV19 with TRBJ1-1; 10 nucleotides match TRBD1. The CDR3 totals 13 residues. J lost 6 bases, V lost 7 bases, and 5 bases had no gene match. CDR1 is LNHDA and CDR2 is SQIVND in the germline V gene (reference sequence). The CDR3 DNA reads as TGTGCCAGTAAAGGGGACAGGGGATCTGAAGCTTTCTTT. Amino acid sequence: CASKGDRGSEAFF.

CDR3 nucleotides: TGTGCCAGCAGCTTAGCGGACAGGGGCGGCACAGATACGCAGTATTTT. As protein: CASSLADRGGTDTQYF. The chain employs TRBV7-9 and TRBJ2-3; 9 bases are shared with TRBD1. The CDR3 runs to 16 residues. In germline, CDR1 is SEHNR, CDR2 FQNEAQ (reference sequence). J lost 1 base, V lost 0 bases, and 2 bases had no gene match. The variable domain in full, completed from reference TRBV7-9 and TRBJ2-3, reads DTGVSQNPRHKITKRGQNVTFRCDPISEHNRLYWYRQTLGQGPEFLTYFQNEAQLEKSRLLSDRFSAERPKGSFSTLEIQRTEQGDSAMYLCASSLADRGGTDTQYFGPGTRLTVL.

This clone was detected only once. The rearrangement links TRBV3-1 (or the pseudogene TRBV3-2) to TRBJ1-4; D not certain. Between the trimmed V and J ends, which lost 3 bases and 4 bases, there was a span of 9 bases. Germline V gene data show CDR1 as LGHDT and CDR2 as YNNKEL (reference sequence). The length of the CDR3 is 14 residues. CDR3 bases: TGTGCCAGCAGCCATACCACTAATAATGAAAAACTGTTTTTT. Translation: CASSHTTNNEKLFF.

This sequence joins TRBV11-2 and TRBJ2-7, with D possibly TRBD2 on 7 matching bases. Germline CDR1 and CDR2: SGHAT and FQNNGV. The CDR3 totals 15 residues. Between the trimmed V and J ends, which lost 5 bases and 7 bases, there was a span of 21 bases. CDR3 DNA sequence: TGTGCCAGCAGCCTCACTGGTGGGGGGGCAGGAGAGCAGTACTTC. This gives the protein CASSLTGGGAGEQYF.

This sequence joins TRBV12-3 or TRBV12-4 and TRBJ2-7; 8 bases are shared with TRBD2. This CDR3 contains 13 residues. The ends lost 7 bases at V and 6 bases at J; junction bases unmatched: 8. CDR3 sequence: CASTGLVDGEQYF. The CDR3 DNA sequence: TGTGCCAGCACGGGACTAGTGGACGGCGAGCAGTACTTC.

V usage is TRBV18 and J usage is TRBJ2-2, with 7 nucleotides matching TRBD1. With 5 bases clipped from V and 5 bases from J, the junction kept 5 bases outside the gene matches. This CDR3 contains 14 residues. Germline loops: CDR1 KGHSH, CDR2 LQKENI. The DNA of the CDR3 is TGTGCCAGCTCAGGGACAGTTCAAACCGGGGAGCTGTTTTTT. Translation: CASSGTVQTGELFF.

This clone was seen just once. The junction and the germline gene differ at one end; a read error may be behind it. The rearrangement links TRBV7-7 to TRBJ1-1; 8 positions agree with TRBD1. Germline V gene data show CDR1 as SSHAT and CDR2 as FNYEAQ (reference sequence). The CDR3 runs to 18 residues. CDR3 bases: TGTGCTAGCAGCTTACCGCCCGGGACAGGACAATCTAACACTGAAGCTTTCTTT. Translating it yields CASSLPPGTGQSNTEAFF.

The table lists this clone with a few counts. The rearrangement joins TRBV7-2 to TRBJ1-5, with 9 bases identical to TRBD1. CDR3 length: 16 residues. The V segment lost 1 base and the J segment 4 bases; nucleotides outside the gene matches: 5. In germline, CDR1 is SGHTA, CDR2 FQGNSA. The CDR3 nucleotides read TGTGCCAGCAGCTTAGGTGGACAGGGGTGGAATCAGCCCCAGCATTTT. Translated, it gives CASSLGGQGWNQPQHF.

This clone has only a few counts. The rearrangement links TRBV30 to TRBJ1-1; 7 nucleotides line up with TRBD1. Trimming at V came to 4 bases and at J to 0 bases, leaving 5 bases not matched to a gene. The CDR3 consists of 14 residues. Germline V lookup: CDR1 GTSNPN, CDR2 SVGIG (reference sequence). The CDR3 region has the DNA TGTGCCTGGATCCCCAGGGGGTTGAACACTGAAGCTTTCTTT. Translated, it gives CAWIPRGLNTEAFF.

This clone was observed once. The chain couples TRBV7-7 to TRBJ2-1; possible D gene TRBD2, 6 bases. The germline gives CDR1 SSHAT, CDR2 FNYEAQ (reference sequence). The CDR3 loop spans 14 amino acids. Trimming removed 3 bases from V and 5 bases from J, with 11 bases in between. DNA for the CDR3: TGTGCCAGCAGCTTGTTCGCGGGACACAATGAGCAGTTCTTC. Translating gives CASSLFAGHNEQFF.

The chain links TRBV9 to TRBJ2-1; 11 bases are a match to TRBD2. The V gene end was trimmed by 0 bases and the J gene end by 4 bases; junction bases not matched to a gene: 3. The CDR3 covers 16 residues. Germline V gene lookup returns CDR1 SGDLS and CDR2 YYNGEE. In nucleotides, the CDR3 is TGTGCCAGCAGCGTAGAGCTAGCGGGGGGTTACAATGAGCAGTTCTTC. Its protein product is CASSVELAGGYNEQFF. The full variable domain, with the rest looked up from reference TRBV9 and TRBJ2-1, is DSGVTQTPKHLITATGQRVTLRCSPRSGDLSVYWYQQSLDQGLQFLIQYYNGEERAKGNILERFSAQQFPDLHSELNLSSLELGDSALYFCASSVELAGGYNEQFFGPGTRLTVL.

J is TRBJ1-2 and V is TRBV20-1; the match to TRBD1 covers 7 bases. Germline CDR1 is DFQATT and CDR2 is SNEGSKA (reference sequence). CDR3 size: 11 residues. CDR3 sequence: CRGTGEDGYTF. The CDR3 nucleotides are TGCAGGGGTACAGGGGAGGATGGCTACACCTTC.

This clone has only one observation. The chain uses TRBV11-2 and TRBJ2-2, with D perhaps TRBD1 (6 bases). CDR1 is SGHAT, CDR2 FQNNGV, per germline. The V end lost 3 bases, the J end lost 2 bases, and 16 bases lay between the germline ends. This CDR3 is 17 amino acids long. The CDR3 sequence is CASSFHTRDKNTGELFF. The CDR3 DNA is TGTGCCAGCAGCTTCCACACCCGGGACAAAAACACCGGGGAGCTGTTTTTT.

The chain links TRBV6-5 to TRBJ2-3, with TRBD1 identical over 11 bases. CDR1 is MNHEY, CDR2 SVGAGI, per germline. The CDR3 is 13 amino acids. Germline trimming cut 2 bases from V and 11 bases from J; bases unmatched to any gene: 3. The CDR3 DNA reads TGTGCCAGCAGTTACGGGACAGGGGGTTTGCAGTATTTT. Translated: CASSYGTGGLQYF.

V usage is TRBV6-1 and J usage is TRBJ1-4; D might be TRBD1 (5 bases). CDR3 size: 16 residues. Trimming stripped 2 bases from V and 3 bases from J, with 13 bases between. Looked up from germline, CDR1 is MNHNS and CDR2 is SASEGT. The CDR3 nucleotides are TGTGCCAGCAGTGAACGGGGGAACCTACCTAATGAAAAACTGTTTTTT. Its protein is CASSERGNLPNEKLFF.

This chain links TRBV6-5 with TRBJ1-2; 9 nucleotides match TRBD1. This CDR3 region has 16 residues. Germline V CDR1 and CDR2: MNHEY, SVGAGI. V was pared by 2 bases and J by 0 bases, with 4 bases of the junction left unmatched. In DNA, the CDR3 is TGTGCCAGCAGTTACCACGGGACAGGGTCTAACTATGGCTACACCTTC. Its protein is CASSYHGTGSNYGYTF.

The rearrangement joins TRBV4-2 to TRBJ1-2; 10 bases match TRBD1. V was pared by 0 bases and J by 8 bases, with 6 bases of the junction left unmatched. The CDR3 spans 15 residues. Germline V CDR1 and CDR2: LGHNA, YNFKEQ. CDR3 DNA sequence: TGTGCCAGCAGCCAAGATTGGGGGGACAGGGGAGGCTACACCTTC. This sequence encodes CASSQDWGDRGGYTF.

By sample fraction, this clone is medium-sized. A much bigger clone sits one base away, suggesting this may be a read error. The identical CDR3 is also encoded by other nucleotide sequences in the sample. DNA for the CDR3: TGCGCCAGCAGCTTGGGCGCGGGGGGGTACGAGCAGTACTTC. Translated: CASSLGAGGYEQYF. The rearrangement uses TRBV5-1 and TRBJ2-7; 9 nucleotides line up with TRBD2. V lost 0 bases and J lost 4; bases outside the gene matches: 2. There are 14 residues in the CDR3. Germline CDR1 and CDR2: SGHRS and YFSETQ.